These 22 T cell receptor beta chains share one sample of origin, sequenced in a study of cytomegalovirus exposure and HLA in healthy donors. Measured with immunoSEQ multiplex PCR; TCRdb has only the in-frame clones, and not every one. The sample holds some 86,000 clones, roughly 93% seen once. The sample consisted of PBMCs. Receptors were obtained from a woman aged 30 to 39 in good health and CMV-seronegative.

V is TRBV14 and J is TRBJ1-3; D unclear. CDR1 and CDR2 from the germline V gene are SGHDN and FVKESK. The germline V and J ends were trimmed by 1 base and 7 bases, with 8 bases remaining between them. The CDR3 has 13 amino acids. The CDR3 region has the DNA TGTGCCAGCAGCCAAGGGGCTCGGAACACCATATATTTT. It yields the protein CASSQGARNTIYF.

The rearrangement joins TRBV11-2 to TRBJ2-3; D is possibly TRBD2 (6 bases). There are 14 residues in the CDR3. V lost 3 bases and J lost 4, with 11 bases in between. Germline V gene lookup returns CDR1 SGHAT and CDR2 FQNNGV. The CDR3: CASSLGSGADTQYF. In nucleotides, the CDR3 is TGTGCCAGCAGCTTGGGTTCGGGGGCAGATACGCAGTATTTT.

This chain links TRBV6-5 with TRBJ1-4; D uncertain. The V end lost 4 bases, the J end lost 2 bases, and 11 bases lay between the germline ends. Germline V gene data show CDR1 as MNHEY and CDR2 as SVGAGI. The CDR3 sequence is 15 residues long. As DNA, the CDR3 is TGTGCCAGCAGTTCATTGAGAGGGACTAATGAAAAACTGTTTTTT. This codes for CASSSLRGTNEKLFF.

This chain links TRBV18 with TRBJ2-6, with D possibly being TRBD2 (5 bases). The CDR3 sequence is 16 residues long. Deletions cut 2 bases from V and 1 base from J, with 9 bases between. CDR1 KGHSH and CDR2 LQKENI come from the germline V gene. The CDR3 DNA sequence: TGTGCCAGCTCACCATTTTCGGGATCTGGGGCCAACGTCCTGACTTTC. Translating it yields CASSPFSGSGANVLTF.

The chain links TRBV13 to TRBJ2-7; D might be TRBD2 (6 bases). V gave up 6 bases and J gave up 2 bases, with 14 bases separating them. CDR1 is PRHDT, CDR2 FYEKMQ, per germline (reference sequence). This CDR3 is 14 amino acids long. The CDR3 bases are TGTGCCAGCAGTCGCGGGGCCTCGACCTACGAGCAGTACTTC. Translation: CASSRGASTYEQYF.

This sequence joins TRBV5-1 and TRBJ1-5, with 9 bases aligning to TRBD1. Trimming took 2 bases from V and 1 from J; bases not matched to a gene: 1. Germline CDR1 is SGHRS and CDR2 is YFSETQ. The CDR3 runs to 15 residues. In DNA, the CDR3 is TGCGCCAGCAGCTTCGGACAGGGGAGCAATCAGCCCCAGCATTTT. Its protein product is CASSFGQGSNQPQHF.

The gene calls are TRBV4-1 and TRBJ2-6; 8 bases fit TRBD1. The CDR3 runs 18 residues. V was clipped by 1 base and J by 0 bases; unmatched bases: 5. Germline CDR1 and CDR2: MGHRA and YSYEKL. The CDR3 sequence is CASSQVTGGVSGANVLTF. The CDR3 region has the DNA TGCGCCAGCAGCCAAGTTACAGGGGGAGTCTCTGGGGCCAACGTCCTGACTTTC.

This chain connects TRBV5-6 to TRBJ1-5; D is uncertain. The V end was cut by 2 bases, the J end by 4 bases, with 22 bases between. The CDR3 is made up of 18 amino acids. Germline CDR1 is SGHDT and CDR2 is YYEEEE. For the CDR3, the DNA is TGTGCCAGCAGCTTTCCCAGGCGGGAAGTTTTATGGAATCAGCCCCAGCATTTT. Amino acids: CASSFPRREVLWNQPQHF.

The chain employs TRBV25-1 and TRBJ2-7; 7 bases line up with TRBD1. CDR3 size: 11 residues. Per the germline V gene, CDR1 is MGHDK and CDR2 is SYGVNS. V shed 6 bases and J 4 bases; nucleotides not matched to a gene: 0. The CDR3 is CASRTGYEQYF. As DNA, the CDR3 is TGTGCCAGCAGGACAGGGTACGAGCAGTACTTC.

In its sample, this clone was seen a few times. This sequence joins TRBV6-5 and TRBJ1-2; no firm D call. Germline V gives CDR1 MNHEY, CDR2 SVGAGI. This CDR3 is 14 amino acids long. Deletions cut 7 bases from V and 2 bases from J, with 14 bases between. The CDR3 DNA is TGTGCCAGCACCCGAGTCGGGAGAAACTATGGCTACACCTTC. Encoded protein: CASTRVGRNYGYTF.

The chain is built from TRBV6-4 and TRBJ1-2, with a possible D match to TRBD1 (6 bases). The CDR3 sequence is 15 residues long. Germline CDR1 MRHNA, CDR2 SNTAGT. Trimming removed 5 bases from V and 3 bases from J, with 16 bases in between. This CDR3 reads CASSSTGMGDYGYTF. CDR3 coding DNA: TGTGCCAGCAGTAGTACAGGGATGGGGGACTATGGCTACACCTTC.

V is TRBV7-2 and J is TRBJ1-1; 8 positions match TRBD1. The V and J ends lost 10 bases and 1 base, in that order; junction bases with no gene match: 8. Germline lookup yields CDR1 SGHTA and CDR2 FQGNSA. The CDR3 consists of 14 residues. CDR3 sequence reads: CATPIGQGNTEAFF. CDR3 nucleotides: TGTGCCACCCCTATAGGACAGGGGAACACTGAAGCTTTCTTT.

This clone was picked up a small number of times. The chain combines TRBV7-8 with TRBJ1-2; perhaps TRBD1 as D (5 bases). Germline-derived CDR1 and CDR2 are SGHVS and FQNEAQ. This CDR3 region has 13 residues. Trimming removed 5 bases at V and 4 bases at J, with 11 bases between. Here the CDR3 DNA reads TGTGCCAGCAGCCCTCTCGACAGCTATGGCTACACCTTC. This sequence encodes CASSPLDSYGYTF.

This chain joins TRBV5-4 and TRBJ2-1; possible D gene TRBD2, 6 bases. Germline V CDR1 and CDR2: SGHNT, YYREEE (reference sequence). This CDR3 comprises 15 residues. Trimming pared 4 bases from V and 6 bases from J, leaving 17 bases between. CDR3 in amino acids: CASSLWTSGPNEQFF. Written as DNA, the CDR3 is TGTGCCAGCAGCCTCTGGACCAGCGGGCCCAATGAGCAGTTCTTC.

The chain joins TRBV4-1 to TRBJ2-3; D not certain. The germline V and J ends were trimmed by 0 bases and 0 bases, with 10 bases remaining between them. Germline CDR1 is MGHRA and CDR2 is YSYEKL. The CDR3 has 16 residues. CDR3: CASSQDRGTSTDTQYF. DNA of the CDR3: TGCGCCAGCAGCCAAGATAGAGGTACTAGCACAGATACGCAGTATTTT.

The chain uses TRBV28 and TRBJ2-5; unclear D gene. V shed 7 bases and J shed 4 bases, with 16 bases lying between them. The CDR3 is 14 residues long. CDR1 is MDHEN and CDR2 is SYDVKM in the germline V gene. CDR3 coding DNA: TGTGCCAGCACCCCCACGAGGATAGCAGAGACCCAGTACTTC. Translated, it gives CASTPTRIAETQYF.

The chain carries TRBV6-5 and TRBJ2-1; 13 bases fit TRBD2. V shed 5 bases, J shed 15 bases, and the junction held 10 bases outside the gene matches. This CDR3 contains 14 residues. Germline V gene sequence: CDR1 MNHEY, CDR2 SVGAGI. Here the CDR3 reads CASSEGELAGGGFF. DNA for the CDR3: TGTGCCAGCAGTGAAGGGGAACTAGCGGGAGGGGGGTTCTTC.

The chain has TRBV4-1 and TRBJ2-1; TRBD2 matches at 10 bases. The junction had 10 bases not matched to a gene; V was cut back by 4 bases and J by 7 bases. This CDR3 spans 16 amino acids. CDR1 MGHRA and CDR2 YSYEKL come from the germline V gene. CDR3 protein: CASSRPTSGIENEQFF. DNA of the CDR3: TGCGCCAGCAGCCGACCTACTAGCGGGATCGAGAATGAGCAGTTCTTC.

The chain is built from TRBV5-4 and TRBJ2-1; a possible D gene is TRBD2 (5 bases). The CDR3 loop spans 17 amino acids. V lost 4 bases and J lost 5, with 22 bases in between. Germline V gives CDR1 SGHNT, CDR2 YYREEE (reference sequence). The CDR3 reads CASSPAPGEVTNNEQFF. For the CDR3, the DNA is TGTGCCAGCAGCCCCGCCCCCGGGGAAGTTACGAACAATGAGCAGTTCTTC.

About this clone: Other nucleotide sequences in the sample specify the same CDR3. V is TRBV18 and J is TRBJ2-3; the match to TRBD1 covers 7 bases. Germline CDR1 KGHSH, CDR2 LQKENI. V gave up 2 bases and J gave up 1 base; unmatched junction bases: 0. This CDR3 comprises 14 residues. The CDR3, as DNA: TGTGCCAGCTCACCAGGACAGGGCACAGATACGCAGTATTTT. This sequence encodes CASSPGQGTDTQYF.

V gene TRBV9 combines with J gene TRBJ1-3; D uncertain. Trimming took 6 bases from V and 4 from J, leaving 17 bases between them. The CDR3 totals 15 residues. The germline V gene encodes CDR1 SGDLS and CDR2 YYNGEE. CDR3: CASTSTGLAGNTIYF. The CDR3 bases are TGTGCCAGCACCTCCACGGGGTTAGCGGGAAACACCATATATTTT.

The chain combines TRBV30 with TRBJ1-2, with TRBD1 as a possible D gene (6 bases). The germline V gene encodes CDR1 GTSNPN and CDR2 SVGIG (reference sequence). CDR3 length equals 11 residues. With 5 bases removed from V and 8 bases from J, the gap between germline ends came to 12 bases. CDR3 amino acids: CAWSRGIGYTF. The CDR3 coding sequence is TGTGCCTGGTCCAGGGGAATCGGCTACACCTTC.